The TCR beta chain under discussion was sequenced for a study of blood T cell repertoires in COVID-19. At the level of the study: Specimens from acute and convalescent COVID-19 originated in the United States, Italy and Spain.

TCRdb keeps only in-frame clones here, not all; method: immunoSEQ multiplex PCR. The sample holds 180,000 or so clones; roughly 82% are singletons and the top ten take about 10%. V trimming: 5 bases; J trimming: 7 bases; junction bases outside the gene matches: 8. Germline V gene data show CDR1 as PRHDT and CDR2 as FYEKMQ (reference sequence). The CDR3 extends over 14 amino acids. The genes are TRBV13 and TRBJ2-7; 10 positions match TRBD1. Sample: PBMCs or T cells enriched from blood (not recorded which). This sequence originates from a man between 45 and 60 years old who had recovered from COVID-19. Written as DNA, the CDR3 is TGTGCCAGCAGCGAAGCGACAGGGGGCGGAGAGCAGTACTTC. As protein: CASSEATGGGEQYF.